The 20 T cell receptor beta chains below were found in one sample sequenced in a study of T cell repertoires in cytomegalovirus infection. TCRdb reanalysed the reads using MiXCR and keeps one entry per CDR3 protein. The sample yields 200,000 or so distinct CDR3 sequences, over 25% seen once. The specimen sequenced was PBMCs. The receptor set was obtained from a human donor in good health (CMV status not recorded). Some clones in this sample may be carry-over from other donors' samples.

This clonotype was seen once. The gene calls are TRBV6-4 and TRBJ2-1; TRBD1 agrees at 7 bases. CDR3 size: 15 residues. From germline, CDR1 is MRHNA and CDR2 SNTAGT. Unmatched junction bases numbered 4, after V lost 2 bases and J lost 3 bases. In DNA form, the CDR3 reads TGTGCCAGCAGTGACGGGTCAGGGGGCTACAATGAGCAGTTCTTC. It codes for CASSDGSGGYNEQFF.

This clonotype was recorded a few times. The rearrangement links TRBV14 to TRBJ1-6, with D perhaps TRBD1 (6 bases). This CDR3 is 14 amino acids long. Germline V gives CDR1 SGHDN, CDR2 FVKESK. V lost 4 bases and J 8 bases, leaving 12 bases between the germline ends. The CDR3 DNA reads TGTGCCAGCAGCCCCGAAGGGGGTTATTCACCCCTCCACTTT. This codes for CASSPEGGYSPLHF.

The sample holds many counts of this clonotype. This chain links TRBV7-2 with TRBJ1-1; 12 nucleotides line up with TRBD1. V lost 5 bases to trimming and J lost 3 bases; unmatched junction nucleotides: 7. Per germline, CDR1 SGHTA and CDR2 FQGNSA. This CDR3 has 16 amino acids. The CDR3 sequence is CASSPGQGAMDTEAFF. The CDR3, as DNA: TGTGCCAGCAGCCCGGGACAGGGGGCCATGGACACTGAAGCTTTCTTT.

This clonotype was counted between two and nine times. V and J are TRBV20-1 and TRBJ2-1; 14 bases line up with TRBD2. The CDR3 consists of 16 residues. Germline V gene sequence: CDR1 DFQATT, CDR2 SNEGSKA (reference sequence). V lost 3 bases and J lost 3; bases outside the gene matches: 4. CDR3 protein: CSASRLAGGNYNEQFF. In DNA, the CDR3 is TGCAGTGCTAGCCGACTAGCGGGGGGGAACTACAATGAGCAGTTCTTC.

The chain is built from TRBV12-3 or TRBV12-4 and TRBJ1-1; no firm D call. Trimming took 7 bases from V and 3 from J, leaving 6 bases between them. The CDR3 is 11 residues long. This CDR3 reads CASTKDTEAFF. CDR3 DNA: TGTGCCAGCACCAAGGACACTGAAGCTTTCTTT.

The chain is built from TRBV4-1 and TRBJ2-7, with 7 positions matching TRBD2. V shed 3 bases and J 6 bases; nucleotides not matched to a gene: 11. CDR3 length: 15 residues. Germline values: CDR1 MGHRA, CDR2 YSYEKL. The CDR3 loop reads CASSHRDYRRAEQYF. The CDR3 DNA follows: TGCGCCAGCAGCCACAGGGACTACCGGAGGGCCGAGCAGTACTTC.

The rearrangement uses TRBV5-6 and TRBJ1-1; D is unresolved. The CDR3 sequence is 13 residues long. Germline CDR1 reads SGHDT; CDR2 reads YYEEEE. Trimming removed 5 bases from V and 0 bases from J, with 8 bases in between. The CDR3 DNA follows: TGTGCCAGCAGAAATTGGATGAACACTGAAGCTTTCTTT. It codes for CASRNWMNTEAFF.

The table lists this clonotype with a few counts. This chain links TRBV7-2 with TRBJ1-2, with a weak D call TRBD1 (6 bases). Germline V lookup: CDR1 SGHTA, CDR2 FQGNSA. The CDR3 runs 15 residues. V lost 0 bases and J lost 4, with 12 bases in between. This chain's CDR3 is CASSLASGGPYGYTF. The CDR3 nucleotides read TGTGCCAGCAGCTTAGCAAGTGGGGGGCCCTATGGCTACACCTTC.

The chain is built from TRBV12-3 or TRBV12-4 and TRBJ1-5; perhaps TRBD1 as D (6 bases). Trimming removed 5 bases from V and 1 base from J, with 15 bases in between. The CDR3 consists of 16 residues. The CDR3 here is CASSHFGGGSNQPQHF. In DNA, the CDR3 is TGTGCCAGCAGTCACTTTGGGGGGGGCAGCAATCAGCCCCAGCATTTT.

The J gene is TRBJ2-5, the V gene TRBV19; possible D gene TRBD2, 5 bases. CDR1 is LNHDA and CDR2 is SQIVND in the germline V gene (reference sequence). This CDR3 has 15 residues. V was clipped by 6 bases and J by 5 bases, with 19 bases between them. The CDR3 DNA follows: TGTGCCAGTAGCCGTCGAGGTGCCGGCGGGGAGACCCAGTACTTC. As protein: CASSRRGAGGETQYF.

The rearrangement uses TRBV13 and TRBJ1-3; maybe TRBD1 (6 bases). Germline CDR1 and CDR2: PRHDT and FYEKMQ (reference sequence). The CDR3 runs 16 residues. With 4 bases removed from V and 2 bases from J, the gap between germline ends came to 15 bases. CDR3: CASSSRQGKAGNTIYF. As DNA, the CDR3 is TGTGCCAGCAGCTCCAGGCAGGGGAAAGCTGGAAACACCATATATTTT.

A note on this clonotype: Mismatch with germline at one junction end may stem from a read error. The J gene is TRBJ2-6, the V gene TRBV30; D is possibly TRBD1 (5 bases). This CDR3 spans 13 amino acids. Germline loops: CDR1 GTSNPN, CDR2 SVGIG (reference sequence). The CDR3 loop is CAVKNPGANVQTF. CDR3 DNA sequence: TGTGCCGTTAAGAATCCTGGGGCCAACGTCCAGACTTTC. Supplemented by reference TRBV30 and TRBJ2-6, the full variable domain reads SQTIHQWPATLVQPVGSPLSLECTVEGTSNPNLYWYRQAAGRGLQLLFYSVGIGQISSEVPQNLSASRPQDRQFILSSKKLLLSDSGFYLCAVKNPGANVQTFGAGSRLTVL.

This clonotype has just a few counts. The rearrangement links TRBV29-1 to TRBJ1-2; D might be TRBD1 (6 bases). CDR1 SQVTM and CDR2 ANQGSEA come from the germline V gene. The germline V and J ends were trimmed by 1 base and 6 bases, with 12 bases remaining between them. The CDR3 runs to 13 residues. CDR3 DNA sequence: TGCAGCGTTGAAGTCCCGGGGGCGCATGGCTACACCTTC. This encodes CSVEVPGAHGYTF.

This clonotype was found a few times. The V gene is TRBV6-1, the J gene TRBJ1-1; no reliable D call. The CDR3 has 16 amino acids. From germline, CDR1 is MNHNS and CDR2 SASEGT. Trimming left V 8 bases short and J 0 bases short, with 19 bases between. In DNA, the CDR3 is TGTGCCAGCGGCCGTCAGCTGAGCCCTATGAACACTGAAGCTTTCTTT. It yields the protein CASGRQLSPMNTEAFF.

This clonotype came up once. Sequence at one end of the junction differs from germline and may be a read error. This sequence joins TRBV29-1 and TRBJ1-1; maybe TRBD1 (6 bases). This CDR3 is built from 13 residues. CDR1 is SQVTM, CDR2 ANQGSEA, per germline. The CDR3 loop reads CSVEEFGDTDAFF. The CDR3 nucleotides read TGCAGCGTCGAGGAGTTCGGGGACACTGATGCTTTCTTT.

The rearrangement joins TRBV10-2 to TRBJ1-5, with 7 bases fitting TRBD1. V trimming: 6 bases; J trimming: 4 bases; junction bases outside the gene matches: 9. This CDR3 contains 15 residues. Germline CDR1 is WSHSY and CDR2 is SAAADI. The CDR3 here is CASSRGGQRNQPQHF. The CDR3 nucleotides read TGCGCCAGCAGCCGAGGGGGACAGCGGAATCAGCCCCAGCATTTT.

The chain joins TRBV29-1 to TRBJ1-6; 7 bases fit TRBD1. Germline values: CDR1 SQVTM, CDR2 ANQGSEA. V gave up 5 bases and J gave up 4 bases; unmatched junction bases: 2. CDR3 length: 13 residues. CDR3 region: CSVLTGYNSPLHF. In DNA form, the CDR3 reads TGCAGCGTTCTGACAGGGTATAATTCACCCCTCCACTTT. Combining the CDR3 with reference TRBV29-1 and TRBJ1-6 gives the whole variable domain SAVISQKPSRDICQRGTSLTIQCQVDSQVTMMFWYRQQPGQSLTLIATANQGSEATYESGFVIDKFPISRPNLTFSTLTVSNMSPEDSSIYLCSVLTGYNSPLHFGNGTRLTVT.

This sequence joins TRBV7-8 and TRBJ1-5; D unclear. Trimming took off 5 bases at V and 0 bases at J, with 14 bases between the two ends. Germline V lookup: CDR1 SGHVS, CDR2 FQNEAQ. The CDR3 has 16 residues. CDR3 in amino acids: CASSLRTKGSNQPQHF. CDR3 nucleotides: TGTGCCAGCAGCCTCCGGACCAAAGGTAGCAATCAGCCCCAGCATTTT.

The CDR3 DNA follows: TGTGCCGTCTCCAGGGAGGCTGGCGAGCAGTACTTC. This translates into CAVSREAGEQYF. The chain recombines TRBV10-3 with TRBJ2-7, with D perhaps TRBD2 (6 bases). CDR3 length: 12 amino acids. Trimming pared 11 bases from V and 6 bases from J, leaving 17 bases between. The germline gives CDR1 ENHRY, CDR2 SYGVKD.

The J gene is TRBJ1-1, the V gene TRBV7-2, with D maybe TRBD1 (6 bases). CDR1 and CDR2 from the germline V gene are SGHTA and FQGNSA. V lost 6 bases to trimming and J lost 6 bases, with 20 bases between them. The CDR3 has 15 amino acids. The CDR3 region is CASSLTGKSGAEAFF. In DNA form, the CDR3 reads TGTGCCAGCAGTTTAACAGGGAAGTCCGGCGCTGAAGCTTTCTTT.